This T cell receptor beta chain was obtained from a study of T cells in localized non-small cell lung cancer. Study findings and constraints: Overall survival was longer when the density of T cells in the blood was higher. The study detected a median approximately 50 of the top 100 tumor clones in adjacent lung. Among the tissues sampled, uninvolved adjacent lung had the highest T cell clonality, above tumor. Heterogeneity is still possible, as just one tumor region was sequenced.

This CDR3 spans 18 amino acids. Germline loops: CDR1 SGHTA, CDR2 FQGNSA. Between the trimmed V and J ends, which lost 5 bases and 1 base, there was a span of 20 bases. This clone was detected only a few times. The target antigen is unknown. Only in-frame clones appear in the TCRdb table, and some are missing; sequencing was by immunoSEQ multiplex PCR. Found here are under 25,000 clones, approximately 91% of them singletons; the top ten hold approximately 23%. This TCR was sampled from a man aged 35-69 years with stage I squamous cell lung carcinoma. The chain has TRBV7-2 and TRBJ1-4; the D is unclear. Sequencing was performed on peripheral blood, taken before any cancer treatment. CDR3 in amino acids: CASSHVAPYTLTNEKLFF. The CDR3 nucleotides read TGTGCCAGCAGCCACGTAGCCCCTTACACGCTAACTAATGAAAAACTGTTTTTT.